Following are 4 T cell receptor beta chains from one sample sequenced in a study of blood T cells in healthy people across ages. A second about 6 to 12 cycle PCR used barcoded and J-beta primers. Via MiXCR, TCRdb re-called the 5' RACE reads, giving one row per CDR3 protein. The top ten hold approximately 7.7% of the sample, which has 1.5 million to 2 million distinct CDR3 sequences, 28% seen once. Sequenced input: blood. Receptors originate from a woman aged 25-40 years in good health.

This clonotype came up many times. This rearrangement joins TRBV4-3 to TRBJ2-3, with 9 bases matching TRBD2. The CDR3 is made up of 16 amino acids. V shed 4 bases and J 4 bases; nucleotides not matched to a gene: 9. Germline CDR1 reads LGHNA; CDR2 reads YSLEER. DNA of the CDR3: TGCGCCAGCAGCCTAGATAGCGGGAGAGGTCCAGATACGCAGTATTTT. This codes for CASSLDSGRGPDTQYF.

This chain joins TRBV6-2 or TRBV6-3 and TRBJ1-1; D gene uncertain. This CDR3 is 16 amino acids long. The V gene lost 4 bases and the J gene lost 0 bases, with 15 bases spanning the gap. From germline, CDR1 is MNHEY and CDR2 SVGEGT. The DNA for the CDR3 is TGTGCCAGCAGTTTTCACAGCAGCACCATGAACACTGAAGCTTTCTTT. This sequence encodes CASSFHSSTMNTEAFF.

With regard to this clonotype: One base away lies a much larger clone, so this may be a sequencing read error. The chain recombines TRBV7-9 with TRBJ2-3; D is tentatively TRBD1 or TRBD2 (5 bases each). V shed 5 bases and J shed 0 bases, with 9 bases lying between them. This CDR3 spans 14 amino acids. In germline, CDR1 is SEHNR, CDR2 FQNEAQ (reference sequence). Here the CDR3 DNA reads TGTGCCAGCAGCGAGGGGATGAGCACAGATACGCAGTATTTT. It codes for CASSEGMSTDTQYF.

This clonotype was counted between two and nine times. J is TRBJ2-7 and V is TRBV14; D may be TRBD2 (7 bases). There are 16 residues in the CDR3. V was cut by 0 bases and J by 2 bases, with 14 bases left in between. In germline, CDR1 is SGHDN, CDR2 FVKESK. This chain's CDR3 is CASSQEKGGIAYEQYF. The CDR3 bases are TGTGCCAGCAGCCAAGAAAAGGGGGGGATAGCCTACGAGCAGTACTTC.